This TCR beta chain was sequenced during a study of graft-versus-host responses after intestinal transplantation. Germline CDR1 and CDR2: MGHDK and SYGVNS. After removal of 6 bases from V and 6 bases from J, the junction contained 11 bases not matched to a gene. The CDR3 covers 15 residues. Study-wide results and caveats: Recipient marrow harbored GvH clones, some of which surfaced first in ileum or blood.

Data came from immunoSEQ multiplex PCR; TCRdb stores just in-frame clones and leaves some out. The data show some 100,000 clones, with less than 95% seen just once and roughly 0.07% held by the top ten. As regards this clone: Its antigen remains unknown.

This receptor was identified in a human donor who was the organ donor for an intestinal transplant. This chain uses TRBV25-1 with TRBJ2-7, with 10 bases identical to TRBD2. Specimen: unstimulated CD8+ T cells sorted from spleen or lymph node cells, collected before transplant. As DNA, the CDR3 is TGTGCCAGCAGATCGACTAGCGGGCCTCTCGGCGAGCAGTACTTC. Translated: CASRSTSGPLGEQYF.